This T cell receptor (beta chain) comes out of a study of blood T cell repertoires in COVID-19. Cohorts were assigned according to the clinical history that participants reported. Method: immunoSEQ multiplex PCR; TCRdb's copy keeps in-frame clones and lacks some. Among over 200,000 clones listed, roughly 90% were seen once. Per germline, CDR1 SGDLS and CDR2 YYNGEE. Trimming took 7 bases from V and 0 from J, leaving 11 bases between them. The CDR3 length is 14 residues. This clonotype originated in a woman under 40 who had been exposed to COVID-19. This sequence joins TRBV9 and TRBJ2-1; D not resolved. Sample: PBMCs or T cells enriched from blood (not recorded which). DNA of the CDR3: TGTGCCAGCGCCACTTCTTCCTCCTACAATGAGCAGTTCTTC. The encoded protein is CASATSSSYNEQFF.